This T cell receptor (beta chain) appears in the sequencing data of a study of blood T cell repertoires in COVID-19. The sample holds one count of this clone. This CDR3 spans 14 amino acids. Per the germline V gene, CDR1 is MRHNA and CDR2 is SNTAGT. V was trimmed by 5 bases and J by 10 bases, leaving 18 bases between them. Profiling relied on immunoSEQ multiplex PCR, and the TCRdb table lists in-frame clones only, not all of them. The profile covers a few hundred thousand clones, with approximately 78% appearing a single time and approximately 5.2% taken by the ten largest. This TCR derives from a woman aged 70-85 years with COVID-19, enrolled during active disease. The sequenced material came from peripheral blood. The J gene is TRBJ1-5, the V gene TRBV6-4; possibly TRBD1 for D (5 bases). The CDR3 DNA sequence: TGTGCCAGCAGTTCGGAGGGACGGATCAGCCCCCAGCATTTT. Its protein is CASSSEGRISPQHF.